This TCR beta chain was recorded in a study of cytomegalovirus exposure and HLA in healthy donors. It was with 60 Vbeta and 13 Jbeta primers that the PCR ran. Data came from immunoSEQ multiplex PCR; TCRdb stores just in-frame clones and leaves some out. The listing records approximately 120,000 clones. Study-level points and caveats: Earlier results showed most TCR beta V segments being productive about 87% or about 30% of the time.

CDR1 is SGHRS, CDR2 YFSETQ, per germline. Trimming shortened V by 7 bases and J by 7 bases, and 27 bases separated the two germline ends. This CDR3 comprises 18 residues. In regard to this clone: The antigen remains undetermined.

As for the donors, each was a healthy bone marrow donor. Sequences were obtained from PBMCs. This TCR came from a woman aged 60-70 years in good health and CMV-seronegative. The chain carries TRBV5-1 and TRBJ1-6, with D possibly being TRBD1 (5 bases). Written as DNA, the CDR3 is TGCGCCAGCCGCCTTGAGTGGGGGGGGTCCACCTCCAATTCACCCCTCCACTTT. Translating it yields CASRLEWGGSTSNSPLHF.